The 10 T cell receptor beta chains below were found in one sample sequenced in a study of blood T cells in healthy people across ages. Next came a second PCR, run for about 7 to 12 cycles, which used a sample-barcoded 5' primer along with a J-beta primer mix. TCRdb fed the 5' RACE reads into MiXCR, producing one record per CDR3 protein. This table holds hundreds of thousands of distinct CDR3 sequences, under 40% found once. Sample: blood. These receptors were taken from a young man in good health.

To note about this clonotype: Since a much larger clone is just one base distant, this may be a read error. The rearrangement links TRBV4-2 to TRBJ2-1, with D perhaps TRBD1 (6 bases). V lost 3 bases to trimming and J lost 6 bases, with 24 bases between them. The CDR3 is 18 amino acids. Germline V gene data show CDR1 as LGHNA and CDR2 as YNFKEQ. The CDR3 DNA is TGTGCCAGCAGCCACACATCAGGGGATTTGAGAACCTGCAATGAGCAGTTCTTC. Encoded protein: CASSHTSGDLRTCNEQFF.

The J gene is TRBJ1-1, the V gene TRBV7-9, with D unclear. V lost 5 bases and J 1 base, leaving 8 bases between the germline ends. The CDR3 runs to 13 residues. Germline values: CDR1 SEHNR, CDR2 FQNEAQ (reference sequence). CDR3 loop: CASSKAPNTEAFF. CDR3 coding DNA: TGTGCCAGCAGCAAGGCACCGAACACTGAAGCTTTCTTT.

This clonotype was counted ten times or more. This chain connects TRBV29-1 to TRBJ2-5; D gene ambiguous. Germline loops: CDR1 SQVTM, CDR2 ANQGSEA. V gave up 4 bases and J gave up 7 bases, with 13 bases separating them. The CDR3 length is 12 residues. CDR3 sequence reads: CSVVTELGTQYF. DNA of the CDR3: TGCAGCGTTGTCACAGAATTGGGGACCCAGTACTTC. Full variable domain (remainder filled in from reference TRBV29-1 and TRBJ2-5): SAVISQKPSRDICQRGTSLTIQCQVDSQVTMMFWYRQQPGQSLTLIATANQGSEATYESGFVIDKFPISRPNLTFSTLTVSNMSPEDSSIYLCSVVTELGTQYFGPGTRLLVL.

The genes are TRBV12-5 and TRBJ2-7; D is undetermined. The CDR3 sequence is 17 residues long. The germline CDR1 and CDR2 sequences are LGHNT and FRNRAP. Trimming left V 4 bases short and J 0 bases short, with 19 bases between. The CDR3, as DNA: TGTGCTAGTGGTTCCATAAATCGGATTCCCAGCTCCTACGAGCAGTACTTC. This translates into CASGSINRIPSSYEQYF.

The chain joins TRBV4-1 to TRBJ2-2; perhaps D is TRBD1 or TRBD2 (5 bases each). The CDR3 is 14 residues long. V was trimmed by 3 bases and J by 8 bases, leaving 13 bases between them. Germline V gene lookup returns CDR1 MGHRA and CDR2 YSYEKL. CDR3 in amino acids: CASSQVGAGGELFF. The CDR3 nucleotides are TGCGCCAGCAGCCAGGTCGGGGCAGGTGGGGAGCTGTTTTTT.

This clonotype was counted a few times. The chain recombines TRBV10-3 with TRBJ1-2, with TRBD1 as a possible D gene (5 bases). Germline assignment: CDR1 ENHRY and CDR2 SYGVKD. CDR3 length: 14 residues. V lost 2 bases, J lost 0 bases, and 7 bases lay in between. Here the CDR3 DNA reads TGTGCCATCAGTGAGGCGACAGCTAACTATGGCTACACCTTC. Translation: CAISEATANYGYTF.

V gene TRBV4-1 combines with J gene TRBJ2-7; D perhaps matches TRBD2 (6 bases). The CDR3 contains 16 residues. Per germline, CDR1 MGHRA and CDR2 YSYEKL. Trimming left V 1 base short and J 5 bases short, with 18 bases between. The CDR3 reads CASSQGAGGARHEQYF. In nucleotides, the CDR3 is TGCGCCAGCAGCCAAGGTGCTGGCGGGGCGCGACACGAGCAGTACTTC.

The V and J genes are TRBV9 and TRBJ2-3, with 7 nucleotides matching TRBD2. J lost 3 bases, V lost 5 bases, and 9 bases had no gene match. The CDR3 contains 15 residues. CDR1 is SGDLS, CDR2 YYNGEE, per germline. For the CDR3, the DNA is TGTGCCAGCAGGAAGGGGCCGGGGGGAACAGATACGCAGTATTTT. Amino acids: CASRKGPGGTDTQYF.

The CDR3 spells CATSIHYEQYF. CDR3 DNA sequence: TGTGCCACCAGCATACACTACGAGCAGTACTTC. The chain joins TRBV15 to TRBJ2-7; D gene ambiguous. The CDR3 has 11 amino acids. Germline V gene sequence: CDR1 LNHNV, CDR2 YYDKDF (reference sequence). With 4 bases removed from V and 3 bases from J, the gap between germline ends came to 4 bases.

The chain links TRBV7-3 to TRBJ1-1; tentative D call: TRBD1 (6 bases). The V end lost 5 bases, the J end lost 7 bases, and 14 bases lay between the germline ends. Looked up from germline, CDR1 is SGHTA and CDR2 is FQGTGA. The CDR3 loop spans 13 amino acids. The CDR3 nucleotides are TGTGCCAGCAGCCCATACAGGGAGGGTGAAGCTTTCTTT. It is translated as CASSPYREGEAFF.